Below are 14 T cell receptor beta chains sequenced from a single sample in a study of cytotoxic CD8 clonotypes in ibrutinib-treated CLL. The repertoire was sequenced with immunoSEQ multiplex PCR; TCRdb's copy has only in-frame clones and lacks some. This table has fewer than 55,000 clones, 45% to 60% appearing once. Sequences were derived from PBMCs, sampled after 24 months of ibrutinib treatment. These receptor sequences come from a human donor with chronic lymphocytic leukemia.

This clone was counted at least ten times. The V gene is TRBV4-2, the J gene TRBJ2-6; 12 bases match TRBD1. This CDR3 has 19 residues. The junction had 9 bases not matched to a gene; V was cut back by 4 bases and J by 2 bases. Per the germline V gene, CDR1 is LGHNA and CDR2 is YNFKEQ. The CDR3 spells CASSRVTGQGAPGANVLTF. The DNA of the CDR3 is TGTGCCAGCAGCCGTGTCACGGGACAGGGGGCGCCTGGGGCCAACGTCCTGACTTTC.

The chain recombines TRBV5-1 with TRBJ2-1; possible D gene TRBD1, 5 bases. Trimming left V 3 bases short and J 0 bases short, with 13 bases between. Germline values: CDR1 SGHRS, CDR2 YFSETQ. The CDR3 sequence is 16 residues long. The CDR3 DNA reads as TGCGCCAGCAGCTCCCCTGGGGCGAGCTCCTACAATGAGCAGTTCTTC. Translated, it gives CASSSPGASSYNEQFF.

The V gene is TRBV5-1, the J gene TRBJ1-1; D gene unclear. V was shortened by 1 base and J by 1 base, with 11 bases between the two germline ends. CDR3 length equals 15 residues. Germline-derived CDR1 and CDR2 are SGHRS and YFSETQ. CDR3 bases: TGCGCCAGCAGCTTGTCGCCAGGTGGGAACACTGAAGCTTTCTTT. Translated, it gives CASSLSPGGNTEAFF.

The chain is built from TRBV6-1 and TRBJ1-4; TRBD1 agrees at 9 bases. Germline CDR1 reads MNHNS; CDR2 reads SASEGT. This CDR3 is built from 15 residues. J lost 8 bases, V lost 3 bases, and 7 bases had no gene match. CDR3 bases: TGTGCCAGCAGTGACCGGGACAGGGATACAGAAAAACTGTTTTTT. Protein product: CASSDRDRDTEKLFF.

This rearrangement joins TRBV11-2 to TRBJ2-7; perhaps D is TRBD1 or TRBD2 (5 bases each). The germline CDR1 and CDR2 sequences are SGHAT and FQNNGV. This CDR3 spans 15 amino acids. Trimming cost V 5 bases and J 2 bases, with 16 bases left between them. The CDR3 DNA sequence: TGTGCCAGCAGCGACCCCCCCCGAGGGGCCTACGAGCAGTACTTC. This gives the protein CASSDPPRGAYEQYF. Together with reference TRBV11-2 and TRBJ2-7, the CDR3 gives the full variable domain: EAGVAQSPRYKIIEKRQSVAFWCNPISGHATLYWYQQILGQGPKLLIQFQNNGVVDDSQLPKDRFSAERLKGVDSTLKIQPAKLEDSAVYLCASSDPPRGAYEQYFGPGTRLTVT.

V and J are TRBV7-8 and TRBJ2-7; TRBD1 might be the D (6 bases). V was pared by 2 bases and J by 0 bases, with 14 bases between. The CDR3 runs 16 residues. CDR1 and CDR2 (germline): SGHVS, FQNEAQ. Written as DNA, the CDR3 is TGTGCCAGCAGCTTAAGTGGGACAATCCCCTCCTACGAGCAGTACTTC. This encodes CASSLSGTIPSYEQYF.

The chain couples TRBV5-6 to TRBJ2-5, with D possibly being TRBD1 (6 bases). The CDR3 has 13 amino acids. CDR1 and CDR2 (germline): SGHDT, YYEEEE. Trimming shortened V by 2 bases and J by 2 bases, and 7 bases separated the two germline ends. CDR3: CASSFGQQETQYF. The DNA of the CDR3 is TGTGCCAGCAGCTTTGGACAGCAAGAGACCCAGTACTTC.

This clone was seen a few times. This chain connects TRBV2 to TRBJ2-1; D may match TRBD1 or TRBD2 (5 bases each). CDR3 length: 13 amino acids. Trimming stripped 5 bases from V and 9 bases from J, with 14 bases between. Germline CDR1 and CDR2: SNHLY and FYNNEI. Here the CDR3 DNA reads TGTGCCAGCAGTACCCGGGGCGGTGGTGAGCAGTTCTTC. Amino acids: CASSTRGGGEQFF.

This chain connects TRBV29-1 to TRBJ1-2, with a tentative D call TRBD1 (6 bases). There are 13 residues in the CDR3. Germline CDR1 SQVTM, CDR2 ANQGSEA. Trimming took 7 bases from V and 7 from J, leaving 19 bases between them. CDR3 nucleotides: TGCAGCGCTCTTGGGGGGGCTGCTGGTGGCTACACCTTC. It specifies CSALGGAAGGYTF.

This clone has a single count. V is TRBV6-5 and J is TRBJ2-7; D is perhaps TRBD1 (6 bases). Germline V gene lookup returns CDR1 MNHEY and CDR2 SVGAGI. V lost 6 bases and J lost 2, with 11 bases in between. The CDR3 loop spans 13 amino acids. The CDR3 reads CASSSDSAYEQYF. In DNA form, the CDR3 reads TGTGCCAGCAGCTCGGACAGTGCCTACGAGCAGTACTTC.

CDR3 in DNA: TGTGCCAGCAGCCAAGTAGGGCAGCTAAGCTCTGGGGCCAACGTCCTGACTTTC. It specifies CASSQVGQLSSGANVLTF. The chain recombines TRBV14 with TRBJ2-6, with unresolved D. The germline V gene encodes CDR1 SGHDN and CDR2 FVKESK. V dropped 1 base and J dropped 0 bases, with 13 bases sitting between them. The CDR3 totals 18 residues.

The table lists this clone with many counts. The genes are TRBV7-9 and TRBJ2-7; no firm D call. This CDR3 has 16 amino acids. The ends were cut back, 0 bases at V and 1 base at J, with 13 bases in the middle. Germline loops: CDR1 SEHNR, CDR2 FQNEAQ (reference sequence). CDR3 sequence: CASSLAQGGLSYEQYF. DNA of the CDR3: TGTGCCAGCAGCTTAGCGCAAGGCGGATTATCCTACGAGCAGTACTTC.

The table lists this clone with a few counts. The V and J genes are TRBV6-1 and TRBJ1-3, with TRBD1 as a possible D gene (5 bases). The CDR3 loop spans 15 amino acids. Trimming removed 7 bases from V and 0 bases from J, with 13 bases in between. Germline values: CDR1 MNHNS, CDR2 SASEGT. The CDR3: CASTRGDLSGNTIYF. In DNA, the CDR3 is TGTGCCAGCACCCGGGGGGATCTCTCTGGAAACACCATATATTTT.

This clone was counted a few times. The chain links TRBV5-1 to TRBJ1-6; no definite D call. This CDR3 comprises 15 residues. The V gene's germline CDR1 is SGHRS and CDR2 YFSETQ. V was cut by 3 bases and J by 0 bases, with 7 bases left in between. For the CDR3, the DNA is TGCGCCAGCAGCTCGGCCAGCTCCTATAATTCACCCCTCCACTTT. Translation: CASSSASSYNSPLHF.